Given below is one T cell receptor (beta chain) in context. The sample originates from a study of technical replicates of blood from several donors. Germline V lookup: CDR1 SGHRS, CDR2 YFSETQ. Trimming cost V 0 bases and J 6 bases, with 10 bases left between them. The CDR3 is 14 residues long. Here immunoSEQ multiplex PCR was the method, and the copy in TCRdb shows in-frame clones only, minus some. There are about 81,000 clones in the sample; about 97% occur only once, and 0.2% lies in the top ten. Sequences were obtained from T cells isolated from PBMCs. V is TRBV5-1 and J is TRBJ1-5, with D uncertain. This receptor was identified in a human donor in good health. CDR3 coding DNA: TGCGCCAGCAGCTTGGACGGGAGTGGTCAGCCCCAGCATTTT. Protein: CASSLDGSGQPQHF. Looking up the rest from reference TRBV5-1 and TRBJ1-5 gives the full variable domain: KAGVTQTPRYLIKTRGQQVTLSCSPISGHRSVSWYQQTPGQGLQFLFEYFSETQRNKGNFPGRFSGRQFSNSRSEMNVSTLELGDSALYLCASSLDGSGQPQHFGDGTRLSIL.